These 19 T cell receptor beta chains were sequenced from one sample in a study of metastatic and nonmetastatic thyroid tumors. TCRdb re-called the PCR reads via MiXCR. The data hold under 20,000 clones, with more than 20% observed a single time. Prior to thyroid surgery, none of the patients had received any treatment. Sequences were obtained from tumor tissue. These receptors all come from a female donor with papillary thyroid cancer or a benign thyroid nodule (not recorded which). Some clones in this sample may be carry-over from other donors' samples.

This clone has at least ten counts. This chain joins TRBV5-6 and TRBJ1-1; 7 bases map to TRBD1. This CDR3 is 16 amino acids long. Trimming cost V 5 bases and J 3 bases; bases outside gene matches: 13. Germline CDR1 reads SGHDT; CDR2 reads YYEEEE. In DNA form, the CDR3 reads TGTGCCAGCAGTACCCTAGGGGGCGGAACGCACACTGAAGCTTTCTTT. Its translation is CASSTLGGGTHTEAFF.

The rearrangement uses TRBV7-9 and TRBJ2-3; the D gene could be TRBD1 or TRBD2 (5 bases each). V lost 8 bases and J lost 4, with 7 bases in between. The germline CDR1 and CDR2 sequences are SEHNR and FQNEAQ (reference sequence). The CDR3 runs to 11 residues. The CDR3 nucleotides are TGTGCCAGCCGAGGGGCAGATACGCAGTATTTT. Its protein product is CASRGADTQYF.

This sequence joins TRBV18 and TRBJ2-2; D is perhaps TRBD1 (6 bases). There are 16 residues in the CDR3. Germline V CDR1 and CDR2: KGHSH, LQKENI. Trimming stripped 4 bases from V and 2 bases from J, with 14 bases between. CDR3 sequence: CASSRGRGQNTGELFF. In DNA, the CDR3 is TGTGCCAGCTCACGGGGCAGGGGACAAAACACCGGGGAGCTGTTTTTT.

The chain has TRBV4-2 and TRBJ2-1; TRBD2 aligns across 13 bases. The ends lost 4 bases at V and 8 bases at J; junction bases unmatched: 8. The CDR3 is 16 amino acids. The germline V gene has CDR1 LGHNA and CDR2 YNFKEQ. The CDR3 sequence: CASSPLLAGGKDEQFF. For the CDR3, the DNA is TGTGCCAGCAGCCCACTACTAGCGGGAGGGAAAGATGAGCAGTTCTTC.

This clone was observed many times. The CDR3 DNA reads TGTGCCAGCAGTCCGCAGGGCCCCGGAACTTACACAGATACGCAGTATTTT. Protein product: CASSPQGPGTYTDTQYF. The chain couples TRBV27 to TRBJ2-3; D may be TRBD1 (5 bases). Germline CDR1 reads MNHEY; CDR2 reads SMNVEV (reference sequence). Trimming removed 5 bases from V and 2 bases from J, with 20 bases in between. CDR3 size: 17 residues.

This clone has ten or more counts. The V gene is TRBV7-3, the J gene TRBJ2-3; possibly TRBD2 for D (6 bases). Germline-derived CDR1 and CDR2 are SGHTA and FQGTGA. The CDR3 consists of 17 residues. The V end was cut by 3 bases, the J end by 0 bases, with 16 bases between. CDR3 protein: CASSLRVGGESTDTQYF. As DNA, the CDR3 is TGTGCCAGCAGCTTGAGGGTTGGCGGGGAAAGCACAGATACGCAGTATTTT.

Judged by abundance, this clone is medium-sized. The rearrangement uses TRBV10-1 and TRBJ1-3; a weak D match, TRBD1 (6 bases). The germline V gene encodes CDR1 WNHNN and CDR2 SYGVQD (reference sequence). V was trimmed by 11 bases and J by 4 bases, leaving 15 bases between them. CDR3 size: 13 residues. CDR3 nucleotide sequence: TGCGCCTTTCCGAGGGGGTACGGAAACACCATATATTTT. It is translated as CAFPRGYGNTIYF.

This sequence joins TRBV19 and TRBJ2-1; 7 bases map to TRBD1. The CDR3 sequence is 16 residues long. After removal of 6 bases from V and 6 bases from J, the junction contained 14 bases not matched to a gene. The germline V gene has CDR1 LNHDA and CDR2 SQIVND (reference sequence). The CDR3 is CASSPNRDRRVNEQFF. CDR3 coding DNA: TGTGCCAGTAGCCCGAACCGGGACAGAAGGGTCAATGAGCAGTTCTTC.

This clone was picked up a small number of times. This may be a read error: a much more frequent sequence differs by one nucleotide. The chain carries TRBV3-1 and TRBJ1-2; D is ambiguous. CDR3 size: 13 residues. CDR1 and CDR2 from the germline V gene are LGHDT and YNNKEL (reference sequence). The CDR3 DNA reads TGCGCCAGCATCCAGGCAGAGTCCTATGGCTACACCTTC. This sequence encodes CASIQAESYGYTF. The full variable domain, its missing parts supplied by reference TRBV3-1 and TRBJ1-2, is DTAVSQTPKYLVTQMGNDKSIKCEQNLGHDTMYWYKQDSKKFLKIMFSYNNKELIINETVPNRFSPKSPDKAHLNLHINSLELGDSAVYFCASIQAESYGYTFGSGTRLTVV.

This clone ranks as medium-sized (0.01 to 0.1%). This chain connects TRBV10-1 to TRBJ2-2; D uncertain. The CDR3 has 15 residues. The V gene's germline CDR1 is WNHNN and CDR2 SYGVQD (reference sequence). Trimming stripped 2 bases from V and 4 bases from J, with 11 bases between. CDR3 DNA: TGCGCCAGCAGTGAGGGAACAGCAATCACCGGGGAGCTGTTTTTT. Its protein product is CASSEGTAITGELFF.

This chain links TRBV24-1 with TRBJ1-4, with a possible D match to TRBD1 (5 bases). This CDR3 contains 14 residues. Trimming cost V 3 bases and J 5 bases, with 9 bases left between them. CDR1 KGHDR and CDR2 SFDVKD come from the germline V gene. As DNA, the CDR3 is TGTGCCACCAGTGATAACCAGGGAAATGAAAAACTGTTTTTT. Translation gives CATSDNQGNEKLFF.

In its sample, this clone ranks as medium-sized. This chain uses TRBV28 with TRBJ2-5; no clear D gene. Germline CDR1 and CDR2: MDHEN and SYDVKM. Between the trimmed V and J ends, which lost 6 bases and 4 bases, there was a span of 9 bases. The CDR3 consists of 12 residues. CDR3 in amino acids: CASSPGRETQYF. CDR3 coding DNA: TGTGCCAGCAGCCCAGGTAGAGAGACCCAGTACTTC. The entire variable domain, with the rest obtained from reference TRBV28 and TRBJ2-5, is as follows: DVKVTQSSRYLVKRTGEKVFLECVQDMDHENMFWYRQDPGLGLRLIYFSYDVKMKEKGDIPEGYSVSREKKERFSLILESASTNQTSMYLCASSPGRETQYFGPGTRLLVL.

There are a few counts of this clone. The V call is TRBV27, the J call TRBJ1-5; no reliable D call. There are 13 residues in the CDR3. Germline lookup yields CDR1 MNHEY and CDR2 SMNVEV (reference sequence). Trimming left V 5 bases short and J 2 bases short, with 7 bases between. This CDR3 reads CASSVDGNQPQHF. The CDR3 bases are TGTGCCAGCAGTGTGGACGGCAATCAGCCCCAGCATTTT.

The table lists this clone with a few counts. V is TRBV6-1 and J is TRBJ1-3, with D possibly being TRBD1 (5 bases). Trimming took off 8 bases at V and 0 bases at J, with 14 bases between the two ends. CDR1 and CDR2 (germline): MNHNS, SASEGT. The CDR3 spans 15 residues. The CDR3 sequence is CASVQDGTSGNTIYF. CDR3 nucleotide sequence: TGTGCCAGCGTACAGGATGGGACCTCTGGAAACACCATATATTTT.

The table lists this clone with a few counts. V and J are TRBV19 and TRBJ2-7; D might be TRBD1 (5 bases). V lost 5 bases and J lost 6, with 14 bases in between. CDR1 LNHDA and CDR2 SQIVND come from the germline V gene (reference sequence). The CDR3 has 13 amino acids. CDR3 sequence: CASSGQPHSEQYF. The CDR3 coding sequence is TGTGCCAGTAGTGGACAACCGCACTCCGAGCAGTACTTC.

This clone was counted at least ten times. The CDR3 DNA reads TGTGCCAGTAGTCAAACAGGGGCTAGAGAGACCCAGTACTTC. It is translated as CASSQTGARETQYF. The chain is built from TRBV19 and TRBJ2-5, with 7 bases aligning to TRBD1. After removal of 5 bases from V and 4 bases from J, the junction contained 7 bases not matched to a gene. CDR3 length: 14 residues. Germline values: CDR1 LNHDA, CDR2 SQIVND (reference sequence).

V gene TRBV30 combines with J gene TRBJ2-5; 14 bases map to TRBD2. J gave up 5 bases and V 6 bases, and 11 bases lay outside the gene matches. The CDR3 covers 16 residues. Germline CDR1 is GTSNPN and CDR2 is SVGIG (reference sequence). CDR3 DNA sequence: TGTGCCTGTACTGGGGGACTAGCGGGAGATGGTGAGACCCAGTACTTC. Translated, it gives CACTGGLAGDGETQYF.

This clone was counted many times. The chain joins TRBV6-1 to TRBJ1-4; 8 nucleotides align to TRBD1. Germline V CDR1 and CDR2: MNHNS, SASEGT. This CDR3 has 16 amino acids. Losses at the gene ends were 5 bases for V and 2 bases for J; bases not matched to a gene: 7. This CDR3 reads CASSKSQGETNEKLFF. The CDR3, as DNA: TGTGCCAGCAGTAAATCACAGGGGGAGACTAATGAAAAACTGTTTTTT.

In this sample, this clone is medium-sized. The CDR3 coding sequence is TGTGCCACCAGTGCAGGGGGCTATGGCTACACCTTC. Its translation: CATSAGGYGYTF. The rearrangement links TRBV24-1 to TRBJ1-2; 7 bases line up with TRBD1. V lost 5 bases and J lost 4; bases outside the gene matches: 0. CDR1 KGHDR and CDR2 SFDVKD come from the germline V gene. The CDR3 has 12 residues.